Reported below is one T cell receptor beta chain. This CDR3 has 18 residues. With 6 bases clipped from V and 0 bases from J, the junction kept 10 bases outside the gene matches. Germline V CDR1 and CDR2: SGHRS, YFSETQ. The sample comes from a study of blood T cell repertoires in COVID-19. Study-level information: COVID-19 samples from acute and convalescent phases originated in the United States, Italy and Spain. Sources were T cells, B-cell-depleted T cells, or PBMCs; the material itself was cDNA or gDNA.

Seattle researchers signed up patients amid active infection and tracked them longitudinally. Only in-frame clones appear in the TCRdb table, and some are missing; sequencing was by immunoSEQ multiplex PCR. This sample has almost 90,000 clones, with 90% found just once. Source material: peripheral blood. This clonotype originated in a man younger than 30 with COVID-19, enrolled during active disease. The rearrangement links TRBV5-1 to TRBJ2-6; 9 bases match TRBD1. The CDR3 here is CASMSPGQGHSGANVLTF. The CDR3 coding sequence is TGCGCCAGCATGTCACCGGGACAGGGACACTCTGGGGCCAACGTCCTGACTTTC.